This T cell receptor beta chain emerged from a study of cytomegalovirus exposure and HLA in healthy donors. CDR3 size: 15 residues. The germline V gene encodes CDR1 MDHEN and CDR2 SYDVKM. Between the trimmed V and J ends, which lost 5 bases and 2 bases, there was a span of 10 bases. Repertoires were generated with immunoSEQ multiplex PCR, while TCRdb's copy carries only in-frame clones and drops some. In the table there are 55,000 to 80,000 clones, about 94% of which are singletons. The clonotype was recovered from a man between 18 and 29 years old in good health and CMV-seropositive. This rearrangement joins TRBV28 to TRBJ2-6; D unresolved. The sample taken for sequencing was PBMCs. CDR3 sequence: CASSRTSAGANVLTF. CDR3 in DNA: TGTGCCAGCAGTCGAACGAGCGCTGGGGCCAACGTCCTGACTTTC.